This T cell receptor (beta chain) derives from a study of blood T cell repertoires in COVID-19 (dated by TCRdb to about 2020). At the level of the whole study: Samples covering the acute and convalescent phases of COVID-19 were provided by collaborators in the United States, Italy and Spain. A freely available public database, intended as a resource for researchers studying the immune response to SARS-CoV-2, is where the repertoires were released. Deeply sampled blood TCRbeta repertoires from subjects exposed to, actively infected with, or recovered from COVID-19 were included in the dataset. The samples were drawn from the first 160 participants of the ongoing ImmuneRACE study and from over 950 subjects provided by 6 global collaborators. Where available, HLA class I and class II types were taken from metadata supplied by the sample provider and were not determined by assay-based typing. A de-identified subject ID, COVID-19 status, age in years and sex were almost always included in the sample metadata. The material from the prospective study consisted of cDNA or gDNA derived from T cells, B-cell-depleted T cells, or PBMCs. Points the paper makes about the study in general: How much clinical and demographic metadata was included differed by source and by participant, and the metadata was provided uncurated.

In the case of this clone: Its binding antigen is unknown. Base qualities are missing; no much larger clone stands one base away.

The collaborating institutions used their own protocols to collect whole blood in K2EDTA tubes. Collaborator samples were shipped for TCRbeta analysis as frozen whole blood, isolated PBMCs, or DNA extracted from either sample type. Measured from the cysteine to the phenylalanine, the CDR3 is 13 residues long. The sequence is cut down to CDR3 DNA, 39 bases in frame from base 1. Trimming removed 5 bases from V and 6 bases from J, leaving 13 bases between the germline ends. TCRbeta CDR3 regions were amplified from genomic DNA by means of the immunoSEQ Assay, a bias-controlled multiplex PCR. From the authors' description of their analysis: The number of nucleated cells in each sample was estimated from the amplification of reference gene primers within the assay. To quantify the absolute abundance of each unique TCRbeta CDR3 rearrangement, sequence reads were collapsed and filtered. For each sample, productive Simpson clonality was calculated as the square root of Simpson's diversity index over productive rearrangements. What TCRdb holds here is the immuneACCESS table cut down to in-frame rearrangements. Part of the clones is not present; checked against another copy, under half of the missing clones reflect an unresolved V gene, and the others are unexplained. The V and J calls and clone size come from that table; D and trimming were worked out from the DNA. For this sample the table gives 80,000 to 95,000 clones, of which about four fifths were detected only once. Less than 20% of the sample lies in the top ten.

The sequenced sample consisted of peripheral blood. The sequence came from a woman older than 75 with active or convalescent COVID-19. The chain joins TRBV12-3 or TRBV12-4 to TRBJ1-1, with a weak D call of TRBD1 (5 bases match). The CDR3 sequence is CASSRGGVAEAFF. The DNA reads TGTGCCAGCAGTCGGGGGGGGGTTGCTGAAGCTTTCTTT.